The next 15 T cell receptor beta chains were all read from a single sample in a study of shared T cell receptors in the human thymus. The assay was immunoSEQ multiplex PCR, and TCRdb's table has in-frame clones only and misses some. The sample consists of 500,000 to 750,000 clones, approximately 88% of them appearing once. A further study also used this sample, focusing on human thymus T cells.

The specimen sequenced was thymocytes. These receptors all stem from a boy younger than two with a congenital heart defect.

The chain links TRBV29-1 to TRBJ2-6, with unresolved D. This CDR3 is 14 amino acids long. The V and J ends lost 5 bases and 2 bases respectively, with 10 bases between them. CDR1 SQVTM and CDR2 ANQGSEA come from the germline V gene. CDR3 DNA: TGCAGCGTTCCGCTGAGGCCTGGGGCCAACGTCCTGACTTTC. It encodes CSVPLRPGANVLTF.

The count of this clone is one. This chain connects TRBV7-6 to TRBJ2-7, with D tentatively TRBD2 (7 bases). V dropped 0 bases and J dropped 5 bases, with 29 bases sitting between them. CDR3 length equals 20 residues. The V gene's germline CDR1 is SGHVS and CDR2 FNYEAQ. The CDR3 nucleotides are TGTGCCAGCAGCTTAGCGAGGGGGGAGGGGGTTAGCGGCTGTAGGGACGAGCAGTACTTC. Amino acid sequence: CASSLARGEGVSGCRDEQYF.

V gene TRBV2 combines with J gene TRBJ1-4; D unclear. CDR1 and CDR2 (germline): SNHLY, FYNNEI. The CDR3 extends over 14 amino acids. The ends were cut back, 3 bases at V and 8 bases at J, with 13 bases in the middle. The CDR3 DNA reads TGTGCCAGCAGTGAGGTCAGCCAGCGGGAAAAACTGTTTTTT. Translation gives CASSEVSQREKLFF.

CDR3 nucleotides: TGTGCCAGCAGCGTAGAAGCTAGCGGCAATGAGCAGTTCTTC. Translated: CASSVEASGNEQFF. The chain recombines TRBV9 with TRBJ2-1; TRBD2 matches at 7 bases. Trimming removed 0 bases from V and 6 bases from J; junction bases left unmatched: 3. This CDR3 spans 14 amino acids. CDR1 and CDR2 from the germline V gene are SGDLS and YYNGEE.

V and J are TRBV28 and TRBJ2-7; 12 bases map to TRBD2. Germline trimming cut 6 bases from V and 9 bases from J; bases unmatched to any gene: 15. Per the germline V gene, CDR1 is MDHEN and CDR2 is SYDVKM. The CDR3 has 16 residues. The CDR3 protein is CASSLKAPSGRALQYF. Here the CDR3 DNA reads TGTGCCAGCAGCCTTAAAGCCCCTAGCGGGAGGGCCTTGCAGTACTTC.

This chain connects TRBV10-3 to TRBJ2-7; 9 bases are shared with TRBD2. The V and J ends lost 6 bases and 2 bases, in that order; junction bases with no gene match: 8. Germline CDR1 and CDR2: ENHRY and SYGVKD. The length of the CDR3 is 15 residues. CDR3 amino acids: CAIRSSGTPPYEQYF. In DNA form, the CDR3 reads TGTGCCATCAGGTCTAGCGGGACCCCCCCCTACGAGCAGTACTTC.

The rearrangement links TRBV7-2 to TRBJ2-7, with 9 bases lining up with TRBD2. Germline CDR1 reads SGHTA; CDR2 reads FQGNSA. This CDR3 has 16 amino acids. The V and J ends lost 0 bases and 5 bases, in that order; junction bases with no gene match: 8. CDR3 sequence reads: CASSLAGSGRINEQYF. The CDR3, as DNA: TGTGCCAGCAGCTTAGCGGGGAGCGGGAGGATTAACGAGCAGTACTTC.

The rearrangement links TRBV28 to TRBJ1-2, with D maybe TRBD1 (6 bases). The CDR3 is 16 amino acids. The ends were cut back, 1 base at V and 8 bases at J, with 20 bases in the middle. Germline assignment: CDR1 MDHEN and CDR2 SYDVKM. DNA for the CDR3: TGTGCCAGCAGTTTATTACCCCCGGGGCGCAGGGGCGGCTACACCTTC. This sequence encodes CASSLLPPGRRGGYTF.

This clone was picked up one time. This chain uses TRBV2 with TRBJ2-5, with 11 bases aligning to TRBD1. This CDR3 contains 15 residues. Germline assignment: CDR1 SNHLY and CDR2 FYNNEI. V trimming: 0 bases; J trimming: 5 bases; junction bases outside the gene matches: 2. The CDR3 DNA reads TGTGCCAGCAGTGAAGCGGGGGACAGGGGGGAGACCCAGTACTTC. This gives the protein CASSEAGDRGETQYF.

The CDR3 loop reads CASSLWSSDTQYF. The CDR3 nucleotides read TGTGCCAGCAGTTTATGGTCTAGCGATACGCAGTATTTT. The genes are TRBV28 and TRBJ2-3, with D possibly being TRBD2 (5 bases). Germline V CDR1 and CDR2: MDHEN, SYDVKM. The CDR3 length is 13 residues. V shed 0 bases and J shed 6 bases, with 7 bases lying between them.

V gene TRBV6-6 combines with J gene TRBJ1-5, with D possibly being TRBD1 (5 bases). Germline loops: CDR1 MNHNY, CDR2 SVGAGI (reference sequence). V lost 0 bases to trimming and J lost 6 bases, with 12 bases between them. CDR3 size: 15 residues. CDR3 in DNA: TGTGCCAGCAGTTACTCGACGACAGCGACTCAGCCCCAGCATTTT. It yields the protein CASSYSTTATQPQHF.

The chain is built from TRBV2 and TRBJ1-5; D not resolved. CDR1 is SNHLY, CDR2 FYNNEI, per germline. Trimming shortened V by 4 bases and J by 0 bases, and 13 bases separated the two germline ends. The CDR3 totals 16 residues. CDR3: CASSGGSPNSNQPQHF. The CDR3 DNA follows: TGTGCCAGCAGTGGCGGCAGTCCAAATAGCAATCAGCCCCAGCATTTT.

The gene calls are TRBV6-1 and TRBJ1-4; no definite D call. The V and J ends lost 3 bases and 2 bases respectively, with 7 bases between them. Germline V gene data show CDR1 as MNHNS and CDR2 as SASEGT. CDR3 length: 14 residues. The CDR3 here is CASSEEGTNEKLFF. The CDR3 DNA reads TGTGCCAGCAGTGAGGAGGGCACTAATGAAAAACTGTTTTTT.

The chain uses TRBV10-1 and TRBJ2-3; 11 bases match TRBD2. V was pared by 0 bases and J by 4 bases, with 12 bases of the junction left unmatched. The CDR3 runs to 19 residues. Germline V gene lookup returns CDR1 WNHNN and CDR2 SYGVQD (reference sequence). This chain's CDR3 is CASSESGLAGGRQSDTQYF. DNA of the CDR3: TGCGCCAGCAGTGAGTCGGGGCTAGCGGGAGGAAGGCAGTCAGATACGCAGTATTTT.

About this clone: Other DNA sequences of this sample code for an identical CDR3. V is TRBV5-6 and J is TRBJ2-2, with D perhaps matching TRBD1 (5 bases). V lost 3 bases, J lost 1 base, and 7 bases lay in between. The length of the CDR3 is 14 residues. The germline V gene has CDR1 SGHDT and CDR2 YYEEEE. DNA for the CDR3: TGTGCCAGCAGCTCCGGACAGAACACCGGGGAGCTGTTTTTT. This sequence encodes CASSSGQNTGELFF. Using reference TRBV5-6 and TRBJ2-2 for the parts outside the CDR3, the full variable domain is DAGVTQSPTHLIKTRGQQVTLRCSPKSGHDTVSWYQQALGQGPQFIFQYYEEEERQRGNFPDRFSGHQFPNYSSELNVNALLLGDSALYLCASSSGQNTGELFFGEGSRLTVL.